Reported below is one T cell receptor (beta chain). What it binds is unknown. Data came from immunoSEQ multiplex PCR; TCRdb stores just in-frame clones and leaves some out. This table holds approximately 150,000 clones, roughly 92% found once. The data belong to a study of T cell responses to AZD1222 COVID-19 vaccine. Study-level points and caveats: At baseline, just five to seven AZD1222 recipients tested seropositive.

CDR3 size: 15 residues. Germline V gene sequence: CDR1 SGHAT, CDR2 FQNNGV. V lost 0 bases to trimming and J lost 4 bases; unmatched junction nucleotides: 5. The TCR originated in an adult who received the AZD1222 COVID-19 vaccine. The material sequenced was peripheral blood, taken 28 days after the second AZD1222 dose. The V and J genes are TRBV11-2 and TRBJ2-7; 8 positions agree with TRBD2. CDR3 nucleotide sequence: TGTGCCAGCAGCTTAGATCCTAGCGGGTATTACGAGCAGTACTTC. This translates into CASSLDPSGYYEQYF.